What follows are 10 T cell receptor beta chains derived from one specimen sequenced in a study of T cell repertoires in cytomegalovirus infection (dated by TCRdb to about 2019). Data came from an Illumina HiSeq 1500. Using fastp at Q25 and MiXCR, TCRdb reprocessed the public reads and kept productive beta chains. Rows matching on CDR3 protein sequence are summarized as one entry with the most common DNA and genes. Across this sample there are fewer than 550,000 distinct CDR3 sequences, with approximately 30% seen only once. The top ten clones comprise approximately 15% of the sample. Sequencing was performed on PBMCs. These receptor sequences come from a human donor in good health (CMV status not recorded). Some clones in this sample may be carry-over from other donors' samples.

There are many counts of this clonotype. CDR3 loop: CASSQDARESSYNSPLHF. CDR3 coding DNA: TGCGCCAGCAGCCAAGACGCCAGAGAAAGCTCCTATAATTCACCCCTCCACTTT. The rearrangement joins TRBV4-1 to TRBJ1-6; unclear D gene. Germline V gene sequence: CDR1 MGHRA, CDR2 YSYEKL. The CDR3 sequence is 18 residues long. V was pared by 0 bases and J by 0 bases, with 12 bases between.

This clonotype was seen more than once but under ten times. V and J are TRBV15 and TRBJ2-1; no clear D gene. This CDR3 is built from 14 residues. The germline V and J ends were trimmed by 0 bases and 9 bases, with 12 bases remaining between them. CDR1 is LNHNV and CDR2 is YYDKDF in the germline V gene (reference sequence). CDR3 DNA sequence: TGTGCCACCAGCAGAGAGCCCCGGAGAAGTGAGCAGTTCTTC. Translated, it gives CATSREPRRSEQFF.

The rearrangement links TRBV29-1 to TRBJ2-1; TRBD2 matches 7 bases. CDR1 is SQVTM and CDR2 is ANQGSEA in the germline V gene. This CDR3 is 13 amino acids long. V lost 4 bases and J lost 2; bases outside the gene matches: 2. The CDR3 sequence: CSVAAGAYNEQFF. CDR3 bases: TGCAGCGTTGCTGCGGGGGCCTACAATGAGCAGTTCTTC.

Ten or more counts support this clonotype. The chain links TRBV7-2 to TRBJ2-7; TRBD1 is a possible D gene (5 bases). V lost 5 bases and J lost 3, with 11 bases in between. Germline V CDR1 and CDR2: SGHTA, FQGNSA. The CDR3 is made up of 13 amino acids. The chain's CDR3 is CASSAYTGYEQYF. Here the CDR3 DNA reads TGTGCCAGCAGCGCATATACAGGCTACGAGCAGTACTTC.

This rearrangement joins TRBV7-2 to TRBJ1-6, with 8 bases aligning to TRBD1. Unmatched junction bases numbered 7, after V lost 5 bases and J lost 4 bases. The length of the CDR3 is 16 residues. Germline V lookup: CDR1 SGHTA, CDR2 FQGNSA. CDR3 sequence reads: CASSDRQGSYNSPLHF. In nucleotides, the CDR3 is TGTGCCAGCAGCGACCGACAGGGGTCTTATAATTCACCCCTCCACTTT.

J is TRBJ2-5 and V is TRBV27; TRBD1 agrees at 7 bases. CDR1 and CDR2 (germline): MNHEY, SMNVEV (reference sequence). The CDR3 runs to 15 residues. The V gene end was trimmed by 2 bases and the J gene end by 2 bases; junction bases not matched to a gene: 5. The DNA for the CDR3 is TGTGCCAGCAGTTTAGACAGGGACCCTCAAGAGACCCAGTACTTC. Translated, it gives CASSLDRDPQETQYF.

This clonotype was observed a handful of times. The V and J genes are TRBV5-7 and TRBJ2-2; TRBD2 matches 13 bases. TRBV5-7 carries the ORF label, with uncertain function. This CDR3 is built from 20 residues. With V trimmed by 4 bases and J by 4 bases, 16 bases remained unmatched. The CDR3 DNA is TGTGCCAGCAGCGTCGTGACTAGCGGGGGGCGTCTAACAACCACCGGGGAGCTGTTTTTT. Translation gives CASSVVTSGGRLTTTGELFF.

This clonotype appeared many times. The chain carries TRBV7-2 and TRBJ1-5; no firm D call. This CDR3 has 14 amino acids. CDR1 and CDR2 from the germline V gene are SGHTA and FQGNSA. V lost 6 bases and J lost 3, with 12 bases in between. The CDR3 protein is CASSPGPPNQPQHF. The DNA of the CDR3 is TGTGCCAGCAGTCCCGGACCTCCCAATCAGCCCCAGCATTTT.

Written as DNA, the CDR3 is TGTGCCAGCAGCCAAGATACCGGACAGAGCTACACCTTC. Protein product: CASSQDTGQSYTF. The V gene is TRBV3-1, the J gene TRBJ1-2; TRBD1 is a possible D gene (6 bases). The V end was cut by 0 bases, the J end by 9 bases, with 11 bases between. Germline CDR1 is LGHDT and CDR2 is YNNKEL (reference sequence). CDR3 size: 13 residues.

This clonotype was picked up many times. This sequence joins TRBV2 and TRBJ2-3; D remains ambiguous. The CDR3 has 12 amino acids. Trimming took 6 bases from V and 0 from J, leaving 4 bases between them. Germline CDR1 is SNHLY and CDR2 is FYNNEI. The CDR3 nucleotides read TGTGCCAGCAGCGTTAGCACAGATACGCAGTATTTT. As protein: CASSVSTDTQYF.